The present TCR beta chain was sequenced within a study of blood T cell repertoires in COVID-19. From germline, CDR1 is MGHRA and CDR2 YSYEKL. V was pared by 4 bases and J by 7 bases, with 7 bases of the junction left unmatched. This CDR3 is 14 amino acids long. The table came from immunoSEQ multiplex PCR; TCRdb's copy has only in-frame clones and leaves some out. Counted here are a few hundred thousand clones, over 70% occurring once; the ten biggest clones make up about 10%. V gene TRBV4-1 combines with J gene TRBJ1-5; 7 bases are a match to TRBD1. The sequenced sample consisted of peripheral blood. The TCR originated in a woman between 70 and 85 years old with COVID-19, enrolled during active disease. The CDR3 loop is CASSLVRQGQPQHF. The CDR3 DNA follows: TGCGCCAGCAGCCTAGTCCGACAGGGACAGCCCCAGCATTTT.